This TCR beta chain originates from a study of blood T cells in healthy people across ages. It was with a sample-barcoded 5' primer and a J-beta primer mix that a second PCR of about 7 to 12 cycles was run. Each cDNA molecule received a tag from a template-switch adaptor that had 12 random nucleotides. Via MiXCR, TCRdb re-called the 5' RACE reads, giving one row per CDR3 protein. The data contain around 1,600,000 distinct CDR3 sequences, approximately 43% of them singletons. Germline V gene lookup returns CDR1 LNHNV and CDR2 YYDKDF (reference sequence). The V end was cut by 3 bases, the J end by 9 bases, with 18 bases between. The CDR3 contains 15 residues.

Material: blood. The receptor comes from a woman aged 18-29 years in good health. The chain employs TRBV15 and TRBJ1-5; D is perhaps TRBD1 (6 bases). CDR3 sequence reads: CATSSAPYRERPQHF. The DNA of the CDR3 is TGTGCCACCAGCAGTGCCCCATACAGGGAGAGGCCCCAGCATTTT. Combining the CDR3 with reference TRBV15 and TRBJ1-5 gives the whole variable domain DAMVIQNPRYQVTQFGKPVTLSCSQTLNHNVMYWYQQKSSQAPKLLFHYYDKDFNNEADTPDNFQSRRPNTSFCFLDIRSPGLGDTAMYLCATSSAPYRERPQHFGDGTRLSIL.